These 10 T cell receptor beta chains originate from one sample sequenced in a study of shared clonotypes between healthy human individuals. The method was immunoSEQ multiplex PCR; TCRdb's version includes in-frame clones alone and lacks a portion of them. The sample lists 2 million to 2.5 million clones, approximately 94% seen once, with 0.1% to 0.15% in the top ten. The sample comprised naive CD4+ T cells sorted from blood. Stated subset: CD45RA+ positively selected. These receptors all stem from a man aged 18 to 30 in good health.

V gene TRBV20-1 combines with J gene TRBJ1-2; D is unclear. The length of the CDR3 is 9 residues. Germline V gene sequence: CDR1 DFQATT, CDR2 SNEGSKA (reference sequence). The V and J ends lost 5 bases and 11 bases respectively, with 9 bases between them. The CDR3 nucleotides are TGCAGTGCTCTTTCGGGGTACACCTTC. Translated, it gives CSALSGYTF.

The rearrangement joins TRBV2 to TRBJ2-7; TRBD2 matches at 14 bases. There are 15 residues in the CDR3. Germline CDR1 reads SNHLY; CDR2 reads FYNNEI. Trimming took 6 bases from V and 7 from J; bases not matched to a gene: 8. Here the CDR3 reads CASSAGLAGVREQYF. DNA for the CDR3: TGTGCCAGCAGCGCGGGACTAGCGGGAGTCAGAGAGCAGTACTTC.

V usage is TRBV6-6 and J usage is TRBJ1-2; 7 bases match TRBD1. The V segment lost 5 bases and the J segment 4 bases; nucleotides outside the gene matches: 7. CDR3 length: 14 residues. Germline V gene data show CDR1 as MNHNY and CDR2 as SVGAGI (reference sequence). The CDR3 spells CASSTSGQSYGYTF. The CDR3 DNA reads as TGTGCCAGCAGTACCTCGGGACAGAGCTATGGCTACACCTTC.

The chain employs TRBV4-1 and TRBJ2-7, with 8 bases that match TRBD1. There are 16 residues in the CDR3. The germline CDR1 and CDR2 sequences are MGHRA and YSYEKL. Losses at the gene ends were 4 bases for V and 2 bases for J; bases not matched to a gene: 10. The CDR3 bases are TGCGCCAGCAGCCTCCCCGGGCAGGGGGCTACCTACGAGCAGTACTTC. Its protein product is CASSLPGQGATYEQYF.

This chain joins TRBV19 and TRBJ2-3; no definite D call. V shed 3 bases and J shed 4 bases, with 8 bases lying between them. Germline CDR1 LNHDA, CDR2 SQIVND (reference sequence). This CDR3 is 13 amino acids long. The CDR3 loop reads CASSMQLADTQYF. The CDR3, as DNA: TGTGCCAGTAGTATGCAGCTCGCAGATACGCAGTATTTT.

The table lists this clone with a few counts. Other DNA sequences in this sample translate to the same CDR3. This chain links TRBV2 with TRBJ2-7; D gene unclear. Trimming took off 5 bases at V and 1 base at J, with 3 bases between the two ends. The CDR3 is 11 amino acids. CDR1 SNHLY and CDR2 FYNNEI come from the germline V gene. As DNA, the CDR3 is TGTGCCAGCAGTTTATCCTACGAGCAGTACTTC. This gives the protein CASSLSYEQYF.

The CDR3 DNA follows: TGTGCCTGGAGTGGCGCTTTCTACGAGCAGTACTTC. It is translated as CAWSGAFYEQYF. The chain combines TRBV30 with TRBJ2-7; D uncertain. Germline V gene data show CDR1 as GTSNPN and CDR2 as SVGIG (reference sequence). The CDR3 spans 12 residues. With 1 base removed from V and 3 bases from J, the gap between germline ends came to 7 bases.

This sequence joins TRBV2 and TRBJ2-6, with D possibly being TRBD1 (5 bases). CDR1 is SNHLY and CDR2 is FYNNEI in the germline V gene. This CDR3 spans 15 amino acids. V gave up 7 bases and J gave up 3 bases, with 13 bases separating them. CDR3 in DNA: TGTGCCAGCACGGCGTGGGGCTTTGGGGCCAACGTCCTGACTTTC. Residues: CASTAWGFGANVLTF.

The chain uses TRBV7-2 and TRBJ1-1; unclear D gene. From germline, CDR1 is SGHTA and CDR2 FQGNSA. CDR3 size: 14 residues. V was clipped by 2 bases and J by 2 bases, with 9 bases between them. The chain's CDR3 is CASSLSHANTEAFF. CDR3 bases: TGTGCCAGCAGCTTAAGTCACGCTAACACTGAAGCTTTCTTT.

The chain carries TRBV5-1 and TRBJ2-7; D tentatively fits TRBD1 or TRBD2 (5 bases each). CDR1 is SGHRS and CDR2 is YFSETQ in the germline V gene. Trimming removed 4 bases at V and 5 bases at J, with 25 bases between. CDR3 size: 17 residues. CDR3 nucleotides: TGCGCCAGCAGCCTCCGGTTGAGGGGACCGAGGGATCACGAGCAGTACTTC. It is translated as CASSLRLRGPRDHEQYF.